Below, one T cell receptor beta chain is given with its context. The sample originates from a study of T cell responses to AZD1222 COVID-19 vaccine. Looked up from germline, CDR1 is SGHKS and CDR2 is YYEKEE (reference sequence). The J segment lost 1 base and the V segment lost 3 bases, leaving 14 bases of the junction unmatched. The CDR3 is made up of 18 amino acids. TCRdb keeps only in-frame clones here, not all; method: immunoSEQ multiplex PCR. This table holds roughly 150,000 clones, roughly 91% found once. This clonotype originated in an adult in good health. Sequenced material: peripheral blood, taken on day 0 of AZD1222 vaccination. The chain combines TRBV5-5 with TRBJ1-2; 8 nucleotides agree with TRBD1. Here the CDR3 reads CASSSQNGSTGVNYGYTF. The CDR3 DNA sequence: TGTGCCAGCAGCTCCCAAAACGGTTCGACAGGGGTTAACTATGGCTACACCTTC.